Listed here are 31 T cell receptor beta chains from one sample, sequenced in a study of blood T cell repertoires in COVID-19 (dated by TCRdb to 2020 to 2021). Libraries came from the immunoSEQ multiplex PCR assay. What TCRdb holds here is the immuneACCESS table cut down to in-frame rearrangements. Part of the clones is not present; checked against another copy, under half of the missing clones reflect an unresolved V gene, and the others are unexplained. For this sample the table gives about 230,000 clones, of which approximately 80% were detected only once. Around 26% of the sample is in the top ten clones. Sequenced sample: peripheral blood. The source of these receptors is a man aged 35 to 55 with acute or convalescent COVID-19.

This clone was recorded once. V usage is TRBV6-6 and J usage is TRBJ2-1; the D gene is possibly TRBD1 (6 bases). CDR3 length equals 15 residues. Germline V lookup: CDR1 MNHNY, CDR2 SVGAGI (reference sequence). Deletions cut 6 bases from V and 7 bases from J, with 19 bases between. CDR3 sequence (DNA): TGTGCCAGCAGAACACGGACAGCCGAAGGGAATGAGCAGTTCTTC. Its protein product is CASRTRTAEGNEQFF.

The V gene is TRBV6-5, the J gene TRBJ2-7; the D gene is possibly TRBD1 (5 bases). Trimming cost V 7 bases and J 4 bases, with 14 bases left between them. CDR1 and CDR2 from the germline V gene are MNHEY and SVGAGI. The CDR3 is 13 amino acids. The CDR3 loop is CASMGQNMYEQYF. The CDR3 DNA follows: TGTGCCAGCATGGGGCAAAACATGTACGAGCAGTACTTC.

The rearrangement joins TRBV5-6 to TRBJ1-1; no definite D call. V lost 3 bases, J lost 2 bases, and 17 bases lay in between. Germline CDR1 SGHDT, CDR2 YYEEEE. The CDR3 is made up of 16 amino acids. The CDR3 here is CASSSLSIYRNTEAFF. The CDR3 nucleotides read TGTGCCAGCAGCTCCCTTTCAATTTACAGAAACACTGAAGCTTTCTTT. Full variable domain (remainder filled in from reference TRBV5-6 and TRBJ1-1): DAGVTQSPTHLIKTRGQQVTLRCSPKSGHDTVSWYQQALGQGPQFIFQYYEEEERQRGNFPDRFSGHQFPNYSSELNVNALLLGDSALYLCASSSLSIYRNTEAFFGQGTRLTVV.

J is TRBJ1-6 and V is TRBV3-1 (or the pseudogene TRBV3-2), with no clear D. This CDR3 is built from 13 residues. Germline V gene lookup returns CDR1 LGHDT and CDR2 YNNKEL (reference sequence). V lost 0 bases, J lost 7 bases, and 4 bases lay in between. DNA of the CDR3: TGTGCCAGCAGCCAAGATATGAATTCACCCCTCCACTTT. Amino acids: CASSQDMNSPLHF.

The rearrangement joins TRBV29-1 to TRBJ1-1; D unclear. This CDR3 has 12 residues. The V end was cut by 5 bases, the J end by 5 bases, with 12 bases between. CDR1 and CDR2 (germline): SQVTM, ANQGSEA. The DNA of the CDR3 is TGCAGCGTTCTGGGAGAGGGAACTGAAGCTTTCTTT. Translation: CSVLGEGTEAFF.

This clone was detected once. The rearrangement joins TRBV6-1 to TRBJ1-6, with D hard to call. The germline V and J ends were trimmed by 2 bases and 10 bases, with 9 bases remaining between them. The CDR3 sequence is 13 residues long. Germline V gene sequence: CDR1 MNHNS, CDR2 SASEGT. The CDR3 here is CASSESWASPLHF. The CDR3 DNA reads as TGTGCCAGCAGTGAATCTTGGGCGTCACCCCTCCACTTT.

The rearrangement links TRBV7-9 to TRBJ1-1; D remains ambiguous. Trimming shortened V by 2 bases and J by 8 bases, and 9 bases separated the two germline ends. Germline V lookup: CDR1 SEHNR, CDR2 FQNEAQ (reference sequence). The CDR3 contains 12 residues. CDR3 coding DNA: TGTGCCAGCAGCTTACTCCTAATGGAAGCTTTCTTT. Translated, it gives CASSLLLMEAFF.

This rearrangement joins TRBV6-4 to TRBJ2-3, with TRBD2 matching over 10 bases. V lost 6 bases to trimming and J lost 3 bases; unmatched junction nucleotides: 6. Germline V gene sequence: CDR1 MRHNA, CDR2 SNTAGT. The CDR3 has 15 residues. CDR3 DNA: TGTGCCAGCAGGGTGACTAGCGGGTGGACAGATACGCAGTATTTT. This gives the protein CASRVTSGWTDTQYF.

This clone has just one count. This chain joins TRBV18 and TRBJ2-7, with 7 positions matching TRBD1. This CDR3 contains 14 residues. V lost 4 bases, J lost 2 bases, and 5 bases stayed unmatched. Looked up from germline, CDR1 is KGHSH and CDR2 is LQKENI. DNA of the CDR3: TGTGCCAGCTCACAAATACAGGGGACCTACGAGCAGTACTTC. Translating it yields CASSQIQGTYEQYF.

The chain employs TRBV19 and TRBJ1-1; 8 bases map to TRBD1. The junction had 13 bases not matched to a gene; V was cut back by 6 bases and J by 4 bases. The CDR3 spans 16 residues. Germline V lookup: CDR1 LNHDA, CDR2 SQIVND (reference sequence). DNA of the CDR3: TGTGCCAGTAGGAATAACGGACAGGGCGGCCCCACTGAAGCTTTCTTT. This translates into CASRNNGQGGPTEAFF.

With respect to this clone: In the same sample, other DNA sequences code for this CDR3. The chain combines TRBV6-5 with TRBJ1-5, with 7 bases identical to TRBD1. Looked up from germline, CDR1 is MNHEY and CDR2 is SVGAGI. This CDR3 has 14 amino acids. Germline trimming cut 2 bases from V and 4 bases from J; bases unmatched to any gene: 2. The CDR3 DNA sequence: TGTGCCAGCAGTTACCGGGACAGAAATCAGCCCCAGCATTTT. Encoded protein: CASSYRDRNQPQHF.

The V gene is TRBV24-1, the J gene TRBJ2-3; the D is unclear. The CDR3 extends over 14 amino acids. Germline assignment: CDR1 KGHDR and CDR2 SFDVKD. Trimming cost V 2 bases and J 2 bases, with 7 bases left between them. Written as DNA, the CDR3 is TGTGCCACCAGTGATTCCAGGTACACAGATACGCAGTATTTT. Translated: CATSDSRYTDTQYF.

V is TRBV3-1 (or the pseudogene TRBV3-2) and J is TRBJ1-5; possibly TRBD1 for D (5 bases). The CDR3 runs 11 residues. Trimming stripped 1 base from V and 12 bases from J, with 7 bases between. The germline gives CDR1 LGHDT, CDR2 YNNKEL (reference sequence). This CDR3 reads CASSQGTNQHF. CDR3 bases: TGTGCCAGCAGCCAAGGGACAAACCAGCATTTT.

As regards this clone: A read error may produce the germline difference seen at one junction end. The CDR3 sequence is CARSSRTGGASYGYTF. In nucleotides, the CDR3 is TGTGCCAGGAGTTCCCGGACAGGGGGCGCTTCCTATGGCTACACCTTC. The J gene is TRBJ1-2, the V gene TRBV6-7, with 11 nucleotides matching TRBD1. TRBV6-7 falls under the ORF class, with uncertain function. The CDR3 runs 16 residues.

The J gene is TRBJ2-6, the V gene TRBV6-1, with a possible D match to TRBD2 (5 bases). V dropped 1 base and J dropped 1 base, with 5 bases sitting between them. The CDR3 length is 15 residues. In germline, CDR1 is MNHNS, CDR2 SASEGT. The CDR3 DNA follows: TGTGCCAGCAGTGAAGGAGGGTCTGGGGCCAACGTCCTGACTTTC. It is translated as CASSEGGSGANVLTF.

The V and J genes are TRBV19 and TRBJ1-4, with D uncertain. Trimming pared 4 bases from V and 6 bases from J, leaving 6 bases between. CDR1 and CDR2 from the germline V gene are LNHDA and SQIVND (reference sequence). The CDR3 totals 12 residues. CDR3 sequence: CASSTFDEKLFF. The CDR3 bases are TGTGCCAGTAGTACGTTCGATGAAAAACTGTTTTTT. Using reference TRBV19 and TRBJ1-4 for the parts outside the CDR3, the full variable domain is DGGITQSPKYLFRKEGQNVTLSCEQNLNHDAMYWYRQDPGQGLRLIYYSQIVNDFQKGDIAEGYSVSREKKESFPLTVTSAQKNPTAFYLCASSTFDEKLFFGSGTQLSVL.

The rearrangement links TRBV6-1 to TRBJ1-2; D might be TRBD1 (5 bases). The CDR3 sequence is 13 residues long. Between the trimmed V and J ends, which lost 2 bases and 3 bases, there was a span of 7 bases. Per the germline V gene, CDR1 is MNHNS and CDR2 is SASEGT. As DNA, the CDR3 is TGTGCCAGCAGTGAAATAGGGGACTATGGCTACACCTTC. Translating gives CASSEIGDYGYTF.

This rearrangement joins TRBV5-1 to TRBJ2-3, with D possibly being TRBD2 (6 bases). V was trimmed by 0 bases and J by 5 bases, leaving 10 bases between them. Germline CDR1 SGHRS, CDR2 YFSETQ. The CDR3 loop spans 14 amino acids. The CDR3 sequence: CASSLGLAKDTQYF. In nucleotides, the CDR3 is TGCGCCAGCAGCTTGGGGCTAGCGAAAGATACGCAGTATTTT.

The chain recombines TRBV20-1 with TRBJ2-1, with TRBD2 matching 7 bases. The V gene's germline CDR1 is DFQATT and CDR2 SNEGSKA (reference sequence). J was trimmed by 4 bases and V by 3 bases; bases with no gene match: 6. This CDR3 spans 14 amino acids. In nucleotides, the CDR3 is TGCAGTGCTAGTGCGAGCGGGAATTACAATGAGCAGTTCTTC. Protein sequence: CSASASGNYNEQFF.

The CDR3 DNA is TGTGCCAGCAGTTTCCCGGTGCCCGGGGAGCTGTTTTTT. This gives the protein CASSFPVPGELFF. This chain links TRBV12-3 or TRBV12-4 with TRBJ2-2; no clear D. V lost 3 bases, J lost 6 bases, and 8 bases lay in between. The CDR3 loop spans 13 amino acids.

This clone was seen repeatedly, ten times or more. This chain uses TRBV11-2 with TRBJ2-1; no firm D call. Germline V gene data show CDR1 as SGHAT and CDR2 as FQNNGV. CDR3 length equals 12 residues. Trimming pared 3 bases from V and 2 bases from J, leaving 2 bases between. This CDR3 is CASSFAYNEQFF. CDR3 in DNA: TGTGCCAGCAGCTTCGCCTACAATGAGCAGTTCTTC.

The V gene is TRBV7-2, the J gene TRBJ2-7; 8 bases fit TRBD2. The junction had 5 bases not matched to a gene; V was cut back by 4 bases and J by 3 bases. Germline V gene lookup returns CDR1 SGHTA and CDR2 FQGNSA. This CDR3 contains 14 residues. CDR3 nucleotide sequence: TGTGCCAGCAGCTCCGGGACTAGTCGCTACGAGCAGTACTTC. This codes for CASSSGTSRYEQYF. The full variable domain, completed using reference TRBV7-2 and TRBJ2-7, is GAGVSQSPSNKVTEKGKDVELRCDPISGHTALYWYRQSLGQGLEFLIYFQGNSAPDKSGLPSDRFSAERTGGSVSTLTIQRTQQEDSAVYLCASSSGTSRYEQYFGPGTRLTVT.

The chain couples TRBV6-6 to TRBJ2-1, with 7 positions matching TRBD2. Germline V gives CDR1 MNHNY, CDR2 SVGAGI (reference sequence). This CDR3 contains 15 residues. V gave up 6 bases and J gave up 2 bases; unmatched junction bases: 7. For the CDR3, the DNA is TGTGCCAGCAGGAACCAGGGACTACCCTACAATGAGCAGTTCTTC. Translated: CASRNQGLPYNEQFF.

CDR3 sequence reads: CASSPILAGKYNEQFF. The CDR3 DNA is TGTGCCAGCAGCCCAATCCTAGCGGGGAAGTACAATGAGCAGTTCTTC. The rearrangement uses TRBV7-2 and TRBJ2-1; TRBD2 matches 9 bases. Germline CDR1 is SGHTA and CDR2 is FQGNSA. After removal of 5 bases from V and 4 bases from J, the junction contained 9 bases not matched to a gene. The CDR3 is 16 residues long.

V gene TRBV2 combines with J gene TRBJ2-4, with D possibly TRBD1 on 5 matching bases. The CDR3 runs 11 residues. V was shortened by 7 bases and J by 10 bases, with 11 bases between the two germline ends. Germline V gene sequence: CDR1 SNHLY, CDR2 FYNNEI. CDR3 region: CASKQGGIQYF. In nucleotides, the CDR3 is TGTGCCAGCAAGCAGGGTGGGATTCAGTACTTC.

This clone was seen more than once but under ten times. The chain combines TRBV19 with TRBJ2-7; maybe TRBD2 (6 bases). The germline gives CDR1 LNHDA, CDR2 SQIVND (reference sequence). The CDR3 has 14 amino acids. V lost 5 bases, J lost 7 bases, and 18 bases lay in between. The CDR3 region is CASSLRANGREQYF. CDR3 DNA sequence: TGTGCCAGTAGTCTCCGAGCGAACGGGAGAGAGCAGTACTTC. The full variable domain, rest sourced from reference TRBV19 and TRBJ2-7, is DGGITQSPKYLFRKEGQNVTLSCEQNLNHDAMYWYRQDPGQGLRLIYYSQIVNDFQKGDIAEGYSVSREKKESFPLTVTSAQKNPTAFYLCASSLRANGREQYFGPGTRLTVT.

For the CDR3, the DNA is TGTGCCATAGAATCCGGGACAGGGTTGTATGGCTACACCTTC. Protein product: CAIESGTGLYGYTF. The chain uses TRBV28 and TRBJ1-2; 9 nucleotides line up with TRBD1. The CDR3 extends over 14 amino acids. The V segment lost 10 bases and the J segment 5 bases; nucleotides outside the gene matches: 11. The germline CDR1 and CDR2 sequences are MDHEN and SYDVKM.

The CDR3 nucleotides are TGCGCCAGCAGTGTCTTCCCCGGGAGGGGAGATGGCTACACCTTC. Its protein product is CASSVFPGRGDGYTF. The chain joins TRBV10-2 to TRBJ1-2, with D possibly matching TRBD1 (5 bases). Germline CDR1 WSHSY, CDR2 SAAADI. V lost 4 bases, J lost 6 bases, and 18 bases lay in between. The CDR3 covers 15 residues.

This clone was found once. The gene calls are TRBV27 and TRBJ2-3; 10 bases match TRBD2. Looked up from germline, CDR1 is MNHEY and CDR2 is SMNVEV (reference sequence). J lost 4 bases, V lost 2 bases, and 6 bases had no gene match. The CDR3 is 16 residues long. This CDR3 is CASSLASGRIPDTQYF. CDR3 coding DNA: TGTGCCAGCAGTTTAGCTAGCGGGAGAATCCCAGATACGCAGTATTTT.

This clone was seen more than once but under ten times. The rearrangement links TRBV3-1 (or the pseudogene TRBV3-2) to TRBJ2-3, with 7 bases fitting TRBD1. V shed 2 bases, J shed 4 bases, and the junction held 6 bases outside the gene matches. The germline gives CDR1 LGHDT, CDR2 YNNKEL (reference sequence). The CDR3 covers 15 residues. CDR3 amino acids: CASSQSGQLADTQYF. CDR3 nucleotides: TGTGCCAGCAGCCAATCGGGACAGCTTGCAGATACGCAGTATTTT.

J is TRBJ2-1 and V is TRBV7-9, with 11 bases that match TRBD2. Germline loops: CDR1 SEHNR, CDR2 FQNEAQ (reference sequence). The V and J ends lost 8 bases and 10 bases, in that order; junction bases with no gene match: 13. The CDR3 is 15 amino acids. DNA for the CDR3: TGTGCCAGCGGGATCTCCGGGACTAGCGGTGGCGAGCAGTTCTTC. Encoded protein: CASGISGTSGGEQFF.